The subject of this entry is one T cell receptor beta chain. Its antigen is undetermined. Trimming cost V 6 bases and J 0 bases; bases outside gene matches: 4. The CDR3 has 15 residues. The germline gives CDR1 KGHDR, CDR2 SFDVKD. The sample is drawn from a study of post-analysis software for immune sequencing data. Study information: Clinical courses comprised relapsing-remitting, secondary progressive and progressive-relapsing multiple sclerosis. Study-level points and caveats: Patients used about 5 TRBV segments, including TRBV5-6, TRBV5-1 and TRBV20-1, more often than controls. F measure clustering grouped samples strongly by preparation batch.

Unique molecular identifiers were built into the TCR beta cDNA libraries. One entry per CDR3 protein results from TCRdb running MiXCR on the PCR reads. The table shows 150,000 to 200,000 distinct CDR3 sequences, with about 36% occurring only once. The sequencing used blood, collected after autologous hematopoietic stem cell transplantation. V and J are TRBV24-1 and TRBJ2-1; TRBD1 aligns across 7 bases. The TCR was taken from a girl under 18 with multiple sclerosis. CDR3 in DNA: TGTGCCACCAGTTCAGAGGGGGCCTCCTACAATGAGCAGTTCTTC. Its protein product is CATSSEGASYNEQFF.